This TCR beta chain stems from a study of beta chain features in type 1 diabetes. Since all of the isolated RNA was reverse transcribed, expressed TCRB transcripts were what got sequenced. Assay: immunoSEQ multiplex PCR; the TCRdb copy retains only in-frame clones and omits some. The profile shows under 800,000 clones, around 15% of them singletons. Sorting with CD45RO/CCR7/CD25/CD127/CD95/CD27 yielded naive, central memory, regulatory and stem-like memory CD4+ cells. The sequenced sample consisted of naive CD4+ T cells from blood. The sequence derives from a man aged 18 to 30 in good health.

DNA of the CDR3: TGTGCCAGCTCGCTAGGGGGCGCTTATGGGGCCAACGTCCTGACTTTC. Translating gives CASSLGGAYGANVLTF. This sequence joins TRBV27 and TRBJ2-6; 7 bases are shared with TRBD1. The CDR3 covers 16 residues. CDR1 MNHEY and CDR2 SMNVEV come from the germline V gene (reference sequence). Trimming removed 8 bases from V and 3 bases from J; junction bases left unmatched: 10.